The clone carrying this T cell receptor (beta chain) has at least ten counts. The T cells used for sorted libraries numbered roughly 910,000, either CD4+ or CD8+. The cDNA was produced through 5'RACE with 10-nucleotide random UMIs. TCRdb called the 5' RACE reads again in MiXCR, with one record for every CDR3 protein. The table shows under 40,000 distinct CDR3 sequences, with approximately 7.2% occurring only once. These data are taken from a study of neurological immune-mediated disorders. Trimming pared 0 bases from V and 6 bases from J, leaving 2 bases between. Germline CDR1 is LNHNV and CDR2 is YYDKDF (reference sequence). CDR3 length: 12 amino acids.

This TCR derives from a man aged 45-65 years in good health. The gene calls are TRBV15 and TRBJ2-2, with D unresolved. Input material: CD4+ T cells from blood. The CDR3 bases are TGTGCCACCAGCAGAGAGGCCGGGGAGCTGTTTTTT. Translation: CATSREAGELFF. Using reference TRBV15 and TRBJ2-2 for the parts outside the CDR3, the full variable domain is DAMVIQNPRYQVTQFGKPVTLSCSQTLNHNVMYWYQQKSSQAPKLLFHYYDKDFNNEADTPDNFQSRRPNTSFCFLDIRSPGLGDTAMYLCATSREAGELFFGEGSRLTVL.